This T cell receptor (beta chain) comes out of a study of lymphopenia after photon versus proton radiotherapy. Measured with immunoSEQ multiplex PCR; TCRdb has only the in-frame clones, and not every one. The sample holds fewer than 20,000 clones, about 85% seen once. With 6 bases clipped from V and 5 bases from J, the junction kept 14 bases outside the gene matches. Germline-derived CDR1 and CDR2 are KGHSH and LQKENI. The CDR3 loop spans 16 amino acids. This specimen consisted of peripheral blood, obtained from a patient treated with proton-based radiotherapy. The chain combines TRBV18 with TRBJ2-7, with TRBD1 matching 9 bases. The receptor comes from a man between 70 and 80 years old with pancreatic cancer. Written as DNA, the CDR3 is TGTGCCAGCTCGCCCTCGCCGGGACAGGGTTACAACGAGCAGTACTTC. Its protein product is CASSPSPGQGYNEQYF. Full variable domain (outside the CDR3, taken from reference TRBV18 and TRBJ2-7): NAGVMQNPRHLVRRRGQEARLRCSPMKGHSHVYWYRQLPEEGLKFMVYLQKENIIDESGMPKERFSAEFPKEGPSILRIQQVVRGDSAAYFCASSPSPGQGYNEQYFGPGTRLTVT.